These 9 T cell receptor beta chains originate from one sample sequenced in a study of blood T cell repertoires in COVID-19. Measured with immunoSEQ multiplex PCR; TCRdb has only the in-frame clones, and not every one. The sample records 370,000 or so clones, around 87% being singletons. The sample was PBMCs or T cells enriched from blood (not recorded which). The receptors shown here come from a man aged 25-45 years who had recovered from COVID-19.

The V gene is TRBV25-1, the J gene TRBJ1-2; D perhaps matches TRBD1 (5 bases). This CDR3 has 12 amino acids. The germline V and J ends were trimmed by 7 bases and 1 base, with 7 bases remaining between them. CDR1 is MGHDK and CDR2 is SYGVNS in the germline V gene. CDR3 DNA sequence: TGTGCCAGCAATCAGGGTAACTATGGCTACACCTTC. Protein: CASNQGNYGYTF.

The chain couples TRBV6-5 to TRBJ1-1; TRBD1 agrees at 7 bases. This CDR3 is 13 amino acids long. Germline V gives CDR1 MNHEY, CDR2 SVGAGI. The J segment lost 4 bases and the V segment lost 6 bases, leaving 5 bases of the junction unmatched. Here the CDR3 reads CASRPDRATEAFF. The CDR3 nucleotides are TGTGCCAGCAGACCCGACAGGGCCACTGAAGCTTTCTTT.

The gene calls are TRBV6-2 or TRBV6-3 and TRBJ1-3, with unresolved D. Trimming took off 3 bases at V and 4 bases at J, with 16 bases between the two ends. Germline loops: CDR1 MNHEY, CDR2 SVGEGT. This CDR3 is 16 amino acids long. CDR3 in DNA: TGTGCCAGCAGTTATGGCAGTCAGGAATCCGGAAACACCATATATTTT. It codes for CASSYGSQESGNTIYF.

This clone was counted only a few times. This rearrangement joins TRBV2 to TRBJ2-5; 12 bases line up with TRBD2. CDR3 length: 15 residues. V lost 7 bases, J lost 7 bases, and 10 bases stayed unmatched. Germline CDR1 reads SNHLY; CDR2 reads FYNNEI. The CDR3 DNA follows: TGTGCCAGCAATATAGCTAGCGGGGGGGCCGGGACCCAGTACTTC. This translates into CASNIASGGAGTQYF.

This clone has only a few counts. This chain joins TRBV21-1 and TRBJ2-1; the D segment call TRBD2 is taken from the table without a DNA check. TRBV21-1 is given as a pseudogene. The CDR3 runs 14 residues. This chain's CDR3 is CASRGTSGHNEQFF. As DNA, the CDR3 is TGTGCCAGCAGAGGGACTAGCGGTCACAATGAGCAGTTCTTC.

V gene TRBV7-9 combines with J gene TRBJ2-3; tentatively, D is TRBD2 (7 bases). The V and J ends lost 0 bases and 7 bases respectively, with 14 bases between them. The length of the CDR3 is 15 residues. The germline V gene has CDR1 SEHNR and CDR2 FQNEAQ (reference sequence). The CDR3 DNA follows: TGTGCCAGCAGCTTAGCGGGGGGGCCGGGAAATACGCAGTATTTT. It codes for CASSLAGGPGNTQYF.

In this sample, this clone turned up a few times. The rearrangement joins TRBV18 to TRBJ1-2; no clear D. Germline CDR1 reads KGHSH; CDR2 reads LQKENI. The length of the CDR3 is 15 residues. V was shortened by 3 bases and J by 0 bases, with 11 bases between the two germline ends. This chain's CDR3 is CASSPSAAANYGYTF. CDR3 sequence (DNA): TGTGCCAGCTCACCGTCCGCCGCAGCTAACTATGGCTACACCTTC.

The V call is TRBV4-2, the J call TRBJ1-2; no definite D call. Trimming cost V 0 bases and J 8 bases, with 10 bases left between them. Germline V gives CDR1 LGHNA, CDR2 YNFKEQ. The CDR3 contains 13 residues. In nucleotides, the CDR3 is TGTGCCAGCAGCCAAGATGTGGAGGGCGGCTACACCTTC. Translated: CASSQDVEGGYTF.

This sequence joins TRBV6-2 or TRBV6-3 and TRBJ1-1, with TRBD1 as a possible D gene (6 bases). Trimming cost V 5 bases and J 8 bases, with 12 bases left between them. Germline loops: CDR1 MNHEY, CDR2 SVGEGT. The CDR3 spans 12 residues. The CDR3 here is CASSQQGLEAFF. CDR3 in DNA: TGTGCCAGCAGTCAACAGGGTCTGGAAGCTTTCTTT.